This T cell receptor (beta chain) was recorded in a study of blood T cell repertoires in COVID-19. The overall study: Sources were T cells, B-cell-depleted T cells, or PBMCs; the material itself was cDNA or gDNA.

Germline V gene data show CDR1 as SGHNT and CDR2 as YYREEE (reference sequence). The V segment lost 4 bases and the J segment 1 base; nucleotides outside the gene matches: 6. This CDR3 has 15 residues. Authors' analysis steps: Estimation of nucleated cell counts was performed using reference gene primer amplification. Using immunoSEQ multiplex PCR, the repertoire was profiled, and TCRdb retains in-frame clones only, with some absent. V and J calls and clone size are copied from that table; D and trimming were computed from the DNA. The table has 200,000 to 250,000 clones, roughly 84% seen once; the top ten hold 3.6%.

Sequenced sample: peripheral blood. The TCR was taken from an elderly woman with acute or convalescent COVID-19. The chain uses TRBV5-4 and TRBJ2-3; TRBD1 aligns across 7 bases. CDR3 nucleotide sequence: TGTGCCAGCAGCCAGCACGGACAGGGCACAGATACGCAGTATTTT. Translating it yields CASSQHGQGTDTQYF.